These 29 T cell receptor beta chains were sequenced from one sample in a study of blood T cell repertoires in COVID-19. Sequencing used immunoSEQ multiplex PCR; TCRdb keeps in-frame clones, though not all of them. Among some 230,000 clones, 75% to 90% were seen once, and the ten largest hold approximately 2%. The material sequenced was peripheral blood. The receptors here all came from a man aged 25-40 years who had recovered from COVID-19.

The rearrangement links TRBV6-1 to TRBJ1-1, with 9 bases fitting TRBD1. Germline trimming cut 2 bases from V and 9 bases from J; bases unmatched to any gene: 7. The CDR3 runs 14 residues. Germline loops: CDR1 MNHNS, CDR2 SASEGT. The CDR3 DNA is TGTGCCAGCAGTGAAATGTACAGGGGGCGCCAAGCTTTCTTT. Translation: CASSEMYRGRQAFF.

As DNA, the CDR3 is TGTGCCAGCAGCGCAGATCCGGCGGGCTACGAGCAGTACTTC. Translated: CASSADPAGYEQYF. This chain links TRBV9 with TRBJ2-7; D is possibly TRBD2 (5 bases). Trimming pared 3 bases from V and 3 bases from J, leaving 13 bases between. CDR1 and CDR2 from the germline V gene are SGDLS and YYNGEE. This CDR3 comprises 14 residues.

V is TRBV6-5 and J is TRBJ2-7; D ambiguous. V gave up 5 bases and J gave up 3 bases, with 2 bases separating them. Germline V gene data show CDR1 as MNHEY and CDR2 as SVGAGI. CDR3 length: 10 amino acids. The chain's CDR3 is CASSHYEQYF. The CDR3, as DNA: TGTGCCAGCAGTCACTACGAGCAGTACTTC.

This chain joins TRBV2 and TRBJ2-5; TRBD2 might be the D (7 bases). Germline V gene sequence: CDR1 SNHLY, CDR2 FYNNEI. Trimming took 7 bases from V and 7 from J, leaving 13 bases between them. CDR3 length: 12 residues. CDR3: CASTGEGGTQYF. Written as DNA, the CDR3 is TGTGCCAGCACAGGGGAGGGAGGGACCCAGTACTTC.

This clone was seen only once. The chain couples TRBV14 to TRBJ1-2; weak D call: TRBD1 (6 bases). V was cut by 4 bases and J by 7 bases, with 28 bases left in between. The CDR3 spans 18 residues. The germline CDR1 and CDR2 sequences are SGHDN and FVKESK. The CDR3 sequence: CASSRPQRDTSEGRGYTF. DNA of the CDR3: TGTGCCAGCAGCCGACCACAACGGGACACCTCCGAGGGTCGTGGCTACACCTTC.

The chain employs TRBV18 and TRBJ1-1; D unresolved. V was clipped by 3 bases and J by 7 bases, with 12 bases between them. This CDR3 is 13 amino acids long. Germline CDR1 and CDR2: KGHSH and LQKENI. The CDR3, as DNA: TGTGCCAGCTCACCCCGGGAGGCGGTTGAAGCTTTCTTT. Amino acid sequence: CASSPREAVEAFF. The full variable domain, in which reference TRBV18 and TRBJ1-1 provide the parts outside the CDR3, is NAGVMQNPRHLVRRRGQEARLRCSPMKGHSHVYWYRQLPEEGLKFMVYLQKENIIDESGMPKERFSAEFPKEGPSILRIQQVVRGDSAAYFCASSPREAVEAFFGQGTRLTVV.

The chain joins TRBV12-3 or TRBV12-4 to TRBJ1-2; 8 bases are shared with TRBD1. Trimming cost V 6 bases and J 8 bases; bases outside gene matches: 8. The length of the CDR3 is 13 residues. The DNA for the CDR3 is TGTGCCAGCAGAGCCACAGGGGGGCAAGGCTACACCTTC. As protein: CASRATGGQGYTF.

The gene calls are TRBV29-1 and TRBJ2-7; TRBD1 matches at 8 bases. The CDR3 length is 13 residues. Per germline, CDR1 SQVTM and CDR2 ANQGSEA. V shed 7 bases and J 3 bases; nucleotides not matched to a gene: 8. For the CDR3, the DNA is TGCAGCGCTCGGACAGGGCACTACTACGAGCAGTACTTC. Amino acids: CSARTGHYYEQYF.

This CDR3 reads CASSPLQGGTEAFF. DNA of the CDR3: TGCGCCAGCAGCCCCCTACAGGGTGGAACTGAAGCTTTCTTT. The gene calls are TRBV5-1 and TRBJ1-1, with a tentative D call TRBD1 (6 bases). Germline V gives CDR1 SGHRS, CDR2 YFSETQ. Trimming stripped 4 bases from V and 5 bases from J, with 15 bases between. CDR3 size: 14 residues.

This rearrangement joins TRBV5-1 to TRBJ2-5; possibly TRBD1 for D (5 bases). From germline, CDR1 is SGHRS and CDR2 YFSETQ. CDR3 length: 13 residues. Trimming pared 6 bases from V and 4 bases from J, leaving 13 bases between. Written as DNA, the CDR3 is TGCGCCAGCACCCAGGGTTTTCGAGAGACCCAGTACTTC. It codes for CASTQGFRETQYF.

The rearrangement uses TRBV24-1 and TRBJ2-5; TRBD1 matches at 7 bases. J lost 2 bases, V lost 7 bases, and 6 bases had no gene match. Germline assignment: CDR1 KGHDR and CDR2 SFDVKD. CDR3 length: 14 residues. In DNA, the CDR3 is TGTGCCACCAGCCTGGACAGGAGTCAAGAGACCCAGTACTTC. Translated, it gives CATSLDRSQETQYF.

The J gene is TRBJ2-5, the V gene TRBV25-1, with TRBD2 matching 10 bases. CDR1 and CDR2 from the germline V gene are MGHDK and SYGVNS. V shed 4 bases and J 2 bases; nucleotides not matched to a gene: 4. The CDR3 runs 15 residues. The CDR3 sequence is CASSALAGGQETQYF. DNA for the CDR3: TGTGCCAGCAGTGCGTTAGCGGGGGGACAAGAGACCCAGTACTTC.

The genes are TRBV3-1 (or the pseudogene TRBV3-2) and TRBJ2-3; D is possibly TRBD1 (5 bases). This CDR3 has 14 amino acids. V lost 1 base and J lost 2, with 7 bases in between. Germline V CDR1 and CDR2: LGHDT, YNNKEL (reference sequence). CDR3 residues: CASSQAGNTDTQYF. CDR3 in DNA: TGTGCCAGCAGCCAAGCAGGGAACACAGATACGCAGTATTTT.

The chain uses TRBV6-5 and TRBJ1-5; 8 bases map to TRBD1. This CDR3 is 15 amino acids long. The V gene's germline CDR1 is MNHEY and CDR2 SVGAGI. Trimming took 5 bases from V and 0 from J; bases not matched to a gene: 3. This chain's CDR3 is CASSPDRASNQPQHF. The DNA for the CDR3 is TGTGCCAGCAGTCCGGACAGGGCTAGCAATCAGCCCCAGCATTTT.

The rearrangement links TRBV10-3 to TRBJ1-1, with 7 bases that match TRBD1. This CDR3 is 12 amino acids long. CDR1 and CDR2 (germline): ENHRY, SYGVKD. Unmatched junction bases numbered 5, after V lost 7 bases and J lost 6 bases. The chain's CDR3 is CAITGTGAEAFF. The CDR3, as DNA: TGTGCCATCACGGGAACAGGGGCTGAAGCTTTCTTT.

This clone was picked up one time. The J gene is TRBJ2-1, the V gene TRBV12-3 or TRBV12-4; D might be TRBD2 (5 bases). The germline V and J ends were trimmed by 6 bases and 5 bases, with 8 bases remaining between them. The CDR3 length is 12 residues. DNA of the CDR3: TGTGCCAGCAGCCCGCGGGACAATGAGCAGTTCTTC. Translation gives CASSPRDNEQFF.

The V gene is TRBV2, the J gene TRBJ2-3; 7 nucleotides match TRBD1. The CDR3 totals 16 residues. Germline values: CDR1 SNHLY, CDR2 FYNNEI. The V and J ends lost 7 bases and 6 bases, in that order; junction bases with no gene match: 16. Here the CDR3 DNA reads TGTGCCAGCAACGACCGGACAGGACGAGCTCATGATACGCAGTATTTT. This translates into CASNDRTGRAHDTQYF.

This clone has a handful of counts. The sample holds other DNA sequences that translate to the same CDR3. V gene TRBV5-6 combines with J gene TRBJ2-7; weak D call: TRBD2 (6 bases). CDR1 and CDR2 from the germline V gene are SGHDT and YYEEEE. CDR3 length: 14 residues. V was clipped by 0 bases and J by 3 bases, with 10 bases between them. The CDR3 is CASSLGGDFYEQYF. The CDR3, as DNA: TGTGCCAGCAGCTTGGGTGGGGACTTCTACGAGCAGTACTTC.

This chain connects TRBV7-2 to TRBJ1-4; D is unresolved. The CDR3 runs to 15 residues. The ends were cut back, 3 bases at V and 8 bases at J, with 16 bases in the middle. Per germline, CDR1 SGHTA and CDR2 FQGNSA. CDR3 nucleotide sequence: TGTGCCAGCAGCTTCATACCAGCGAACCGAGAAAAACTGTTTTTT. Protein sequence: CASSFIPANREKLFF.

The chain carries TRBV10-1 and TRBJ2-5; 9 bases match TRBD2. There are 15 residues in the CDR3. The germline CDR1 and CDR2 sequences are WNHNN and SYGVQD (reference sequence). The V and J ends lost 4 bases and 2 bases, in that order; junction bases with no gene match: 5. The CDR3 region is CASSGVAGDQETQYF. Written as DNA, the CDR3 is TGCGCCAGCAGTGGGGTAGCGGGGGATCAAGAGACCCAGTACTTC.

This chain uses TRBV6-5 with TRBJ1-2, with 7 bases matching TRBD1. Germline V gene data show CDR1 as MNHEY and CDR2 as SVGAGI. This CDR3 is 13 amino acids long. J lost 7 bases, V lost 7 bases, and 9 bases had no gene match. The CDR3 DNA reads TGTGCCAGCACCAAGGACAGGTACGGTGGCTACACCTTC. The encoded protein is CASTKDRYGGYTF.

The chain has TRBV9 and TRBJ2-7; tentatively, D is TRBD1 (6 bases). The CDR3 covers 17 residues. Trimming stripped 3 bases from V and 6 bases from J, with 25 bases between. Germline V lookup: CDR1 SGDLS, CDR2 YYNGEE. The CDR3 DNA sequence: TGTGCCAGCAGCGGGTTTGGGGAAACAGGGATTTCCCTCGAGCAGTACTTC. Its protein product is CASSGFGETGISLEQYF.

This chain connects TRBV24-1 to TRBJ1-2, with D tentatively TRBD1 (6 bases). Germline CDR1 reads KGHDR; CDR2 reads SFDVKD. The CDR3 has 13 residues. V dropped 5 bases and J dropped 8 bases, with 14 bases sitting between them. The CDR3 DNA is TGTGCCACCAGTGCCTTGGGGGCGTTCGGCTACACCTTC. As protein: CATSALGAFGYTF.

V is TRBV24-1 and J is TRBJ2-3; weak D call: TRBD1 (6 bases). The V gene lost 5 bases and the J gene lost 8 bases, with 7 bases spanning the gap. CDR3 length: 11 amino acids. Germline V gives CDR1 KGHDR, CDR2 SFDVKD. CDR3 coding DNA: TGTGCCACCAGTGGAGGGGGTACGCAGTATTTT. Amino acids: CATSGGGTQYF.

This clone was seen only once. The V gene is TRBV18, the J gene TRBJ1-5; 7 nucleotides agree with TRBD1. CDR1 and CDR2 (germline): KGHSH, LQKENI. This CDR3 region has 14 residues. V lost 3 bases, J lost 6 bases, and 5 bases stayed unmatched. CDR3 amino acids: CASSPPDRAQPQHF. DNA for the CDR3: TGTGCCAGCTCACCCCCTGACAGGGCTCAGCCCCAGCATTTT.

V and J are TRBV5-4 and TRBJ1-3, with TRBD1 identical over 8 bases. The CDR3 has 13 residues. V dropped 5 bases and J dropped 7; count of bases not matched to a gene: 5. CDR1 and CDR2 from the germline V gene are SGHNT and YYREEE (reference sequence). The CDR3 protein is CASSTQGANTIYF. Written as DNA, the CDR3 is TGTGCCAGCAGTACCCAGGGGGCGAACACCATATATTTT. Using reference TRBV5-4 and TRBJ1-3 for the parts outside the CDR3, the full variable domain is ETGVTQSPTHLIKTRGQQVTLRCSSQSGHNTVSWYQQALGQGPQFIFQYYREEENGRGNFPPRFSGLQFPNYSSELNVNALELDDSALYLCASSTQGANTIYFGEGSWLTVV.

The chain joins TRBV7-8 to TRBJ2-1, with 9 bases identical to TRBD2. This CDR3 is built from 17 residues. V lost 1 base and J lost 9; bases outside the gene matches: 13. The germline CDR1 and CDR2 sequences are SGHVS and FQNEAQ. This CDR3 reads CASSLEGGLAGRVEQFF. The CDR3 DNA reads TGTGCCAGCAGCTTAGAGGGGGGCCTAGCGGGGAGAGTTGAGCAGTTCTTC. Based on the CDR3 plus reference TRBV7-8 and TRBJ2-1, the full variable domain is GAGVSQSPRYKVAKRGQDVALRCDPISGHVSLFWYQQALGQGPEFLTYFQNEAQLDKSGLPSDRFFAERPEGSVSTLKIQRTQQEDSAVYLCASSLEGGLAGRVEQFFGPGTRLTVL.

This chain connects TRBV6-5 to TRBJ1-2, with D possibly being TRBD1 (6 bases). The V gene's germline CDR1 is MNHEY and CDR2 SVGAGI. Trimming took off 0 bases at V and 4 bases at J, with 12 bases between the two ends. The CDR3 contains 15 residues. The CDR3 loop reads CASSYSGAAGYGYTF. CDR3 nucleotides: TGTGCCAGCAGTTACTCGGGGGCTGCAGGCTATGGCTACACCTTC.

This clone appeared a few times. The chain links TRBV6-6 to TRBJ1-1, with 9 bases identical to TRBD1. The CDR3 loop spans 15 amino acids. Germline CDR1 and CDR2: MNHNY and SVGAGI (reference sequence). Trimming at V came to 5 bases and at J to 7 bases, leaving 11 bases not matched to a gene. The CDR3 region is CASSTGGLPPSEAFF. The CDR3 DNA is TGTGCCAGCAGTACAGGGGGCCTACCCCCCAGTGAAGCTTTCTTT.